This record looks at one T cell receptor beta chain sequence and its context. Its antigen is currently unknown. Primed by a sample-barcoded 5' primer and a J-beta primer mix, a second PCR proceeded for about 7 to 11 cycles. One entry per CDR3 protein results from TCRdb running MiXCR on the 5' RACE reads. Here the sample spans 650,000 to 1,000,000 distinct CDR3 sequences, 46% being singletons. CDR1 and CDR2 from the germline V gene are MNHNY and SVGAGI (reference sequence). The CDR3 is 14 amino acids. V dropped 2 bases and J dropped 4; count of bases not matched to a gene: 4. These data are taken from a study of blood T cells in healthy people across ages. Findings and limits, study-wide: Lack of knowledge of donor CMV status possibly confounded expanded clonotype changes.

The individuals who served as donors were healthy Caucasians living in Russia, aged roughly 6 to 100. This clonotype was sampled from a man older than 75 in good health. Source material: blood. The rearrangement uses TRBV6-6 and TRBJ2-5; 7 bases are a match to TRBD1. CDR3 sequence (DNA): TGTGCCAGCAGTTACGAGGGACAGCGAGAGACCCAGTACTTC. Amino acid sequence: CASSYEGQRETQYF.